This record looks at one T cell receptor (beta chain) sequence and its context. What it recognizes is unknown. TCRdb called the 5' RACE reads again in MiXCR, with one record for every CDR3 protein. The sample has about 41,000 distinct CDR3 sequences, approximately 31% seen once. Memory CD4+ cells were defined as CD4+CD45RO+CD25-. Study-wide findings and caveats: In terms of TCR gene usage, tumor memory CD4+ T cells clustered together with blood and lymph node memory CD4+ cells, as well as with lymph node naive CD4+ cells. Greatest tumor Treg TCR overlap was with tumor naive CD4+ cells.

Trimming cost V 5 bases and J 0 bases, with 10 bases left between them. The CDR3 is 14 residues long. Germline CDR1 and CDR2: SGHTA and FQGNSA. This TCR was recovered from a female donor with breast cancer. V and J are TRBV7-2 and TRBJ1-1; tentative D call: TRBD1 (5 bases). The material sequenced was memory CD4+ T cells sorted from a lymph node. The subset: memory CD4+ T cells, CD4+CD45RO+CD25-. The CDR3: CASSVEGLNTEAFF. The CDR3 coding sequence is TGTGCCAGCAGCGTAGAGGGGTTGAACACTGAAGCTTTCTTT.